The 9 T cell receptor beta chains given below trace back to one sample, sequenced in a study of blood T cell repertoires in COVID-19. Assay: immunoSEQ multiplex PCR; the TCRdb copy retains only in-frame clones and omits some. Among approximately 160,000 clones, approximately 80% were seen once, and the ten largest hold roughly 8.6%. Sequencing was carried out using peripheral blood. The receptors stem from a man in his 60s with acute or convalescent COVID-19.

The CDR3 loop is CASSPQTGGTDTQYF. The CDR3 DNA follows: TGTGCCAGCAGCCCACAGACAGGGGGCACAGATACGCAGTATTTT. This chain connects TRBV3-1 (or the pseudogene TRBV3-2) to TRBJ2-3; 8 bases line up with TRBD1. This CDR3 region has 15 residues. Germline trimming cut 4 bases from V and 1 base from J; bases unmatched to any gene: 4. Germline values: CDR1 LGHDT, CDR2 YNNKEL (reference sequence).

This clone was recorded only once. This chain joins TRBV3-1 (or the pseudogene TRBV3-2) and TRBJ1-2, with a possible D match to TRBD1 (5 bases). V was shortened by 4 bases and J by 7 bases, with 13 bases between the two germline ends. Germline CDR1 reads LGHDT; CDR2 reads YNNKEL (reference sequence). The CDR3 extends over 13 amino acids. The CDR3 reads CASSLGGGFGYTF. In nucleotides, the CDR3 is TGTGCCAGCAGCCTTGGGGGAGGGTTTGGCTACACCTTC.

This clone was observed at least ten times. The CDR3 spells CASSLVTGNINQPQHF. The CDR3 coding sequence is TGTGCCAGCAGCTTAGTCACAGGGAATATCAATCAGCCCCAGCATTTT. J is TRBJ1-5 and V is TRBV7-4; TRBD1 might be the D (6 bases). V lost 1 base to trimming and J lost 3 bases, with 13 bases between them. The CDR3 consists of 16 residues. Germline CDR1 and CDR2: SGHVT and SQSDAQ.

This chain connects TRBV7-2 to TRBJ2-7; 8 positions match TRBD1. The CDR3 is made up of 15 amino acids. Trimming at V came to 4 bases and at J to 0 bases, leaving 5 bases not matched to a gene. The V gene's germline CDR1 is SGHTA and CDR2 FQGNSA. DNA of the CDR3: TGTGCCAGCAGCTCAGAGGACAGGGTCTCCTACGAGCAGTACTTC. Amino acids: CASSSEDRVSYEQYF.

This chain links TRBV6-5 with TRBJ2-3; weak D call: TRBD1 (6 bases). The CDR3 loop spans 16 amino acids. Germline CDR1 and CDR2: MNHEY and SVGAGI. Deletions cut 0 bases from V and 1 base from J, with 11 bases between. CDR3 DNA: TGTGCCAGCAGTTACTCGACGGCAGGGGGCACAGATACGCAGTATTTT. Encoded protein: CASSYSTAGGTDTQYF.

V gene TRBV5-1 combines with J gene TRBJ2-2; D gene ambiguous. The CDR3 covers 14 residues. V was cut by 7 bases and J by 2 bases, with 12 bases left in between. Germline V CDR1 and CDR2: SGHRS, YFSETQ. Here the CDR3 reads CASGLQRNTGELFF. The CDR3 DNA reads TGCGCCAGCGGCCTACAGAGAAACACCGGGGAGCTGTTTTTT. Full variable domain (rest looked up from reference TRBV5-1 and TRBJ2-2): KAGVTQTPRYLIKTRGQQVTLSCSPISGHRSVSWYQQTPGQGLQFLFEYFSETQRNKGNFPGRFSGRQFSNSRSEMNVSTLELGDSALYLCASGLQRNTGELFFGEGSRLTVL.

V usage is TRBV6-5 and J usage is TRBJ2-3; TRBD1 matches at 9 bases. CDR1 MNHEY and CDR2 SVGAGI come from the germline V gene. This CDR3 comprises 16 residues. V shed 0 bases, J shed 4 bases, and the junction held 5 bases outside the gene matches. CDR3 sequence reads: CASSYSSGQGSDTQYF. The DNA for the CDR3 is TGTGCCAGCAGTTACTCTTCGGGACAGGGTTCAGATACGCAGTATTTT.

The chain recombines TRBV19 with TRBJ2-3; 11 positions agree with TRBD1. The CDR3 covers 15 residues. Germline CDR1 LNHDA, CDR2 SQIVND (reference sequence). V shed 6 bases and J 4 bases; nucleotides not matched to a gene: 6. The CDR3 coding sequence is TGTGCCAGTAGCTTTACGGGACAGGGGGCAGATACGCAGTATTTT. Amino acid sequence: CASSFTGQGADTQYF.

This chain uses TRBV25-1 with TRBJ1-4; D uncertain. V lost 2 bases to trimming and J lost 4 bases, with 11 bases between them. Looked up from germline, CDR1 is MGHDK and CDR2 is SYGVNS. The CDR3 length is 15 residues. The CDR3 DNA sequence: TGTGCCAGCAGTGAAGGGTGGGGAGGTAATGAAAAACTGTTTTTT. Amino acid sequence: CASSEGWGGNEKLFF.